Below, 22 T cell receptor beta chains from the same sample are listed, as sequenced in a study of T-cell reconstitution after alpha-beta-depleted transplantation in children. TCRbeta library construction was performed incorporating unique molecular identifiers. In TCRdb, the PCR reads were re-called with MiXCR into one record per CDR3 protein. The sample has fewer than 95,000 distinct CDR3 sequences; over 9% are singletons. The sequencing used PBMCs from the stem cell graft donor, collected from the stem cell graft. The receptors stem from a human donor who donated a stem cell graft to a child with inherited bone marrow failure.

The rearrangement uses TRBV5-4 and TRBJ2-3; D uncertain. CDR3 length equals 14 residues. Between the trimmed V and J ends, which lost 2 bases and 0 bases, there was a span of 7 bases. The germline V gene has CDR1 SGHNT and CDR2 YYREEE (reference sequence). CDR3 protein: CASSFAGSTDTQYF. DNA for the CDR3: TGTGCCAGCAGCTTCGCAGGAAGCACAGATACGCAGTATTTT.

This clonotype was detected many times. The DNA for the CDR3 is TGTGCCAGCAAACTCGGGGGGAGCGCCCGGGAGCTGTTTTTT. Protein: CASKLGGSARELFF. This rearrangement joins TRBV12-3 or TRBV12-4 to TRBJ2-2; 7 positions agree with TRBD2. CDR3 length: 14 amino acids. V shed 7 bases and J 9 bases; nucleotides not matched to a gene: 11.

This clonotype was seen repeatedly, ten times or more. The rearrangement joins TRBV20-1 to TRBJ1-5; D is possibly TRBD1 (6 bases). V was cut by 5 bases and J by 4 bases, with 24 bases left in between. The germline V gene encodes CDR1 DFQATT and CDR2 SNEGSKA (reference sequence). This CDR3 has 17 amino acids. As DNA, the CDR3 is TGCAGTGCTTCCCACCGGGACACGGCATTGGGGAATCAGCCCCAGCATTTT. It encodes CSASHRDTALGNQPQHF.

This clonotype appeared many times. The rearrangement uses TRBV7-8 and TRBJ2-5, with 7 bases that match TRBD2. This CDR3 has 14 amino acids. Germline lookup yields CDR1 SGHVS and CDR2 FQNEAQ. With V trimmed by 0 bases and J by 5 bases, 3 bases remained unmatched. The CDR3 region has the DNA TGTGCCAGCAGCTTAGCCCCCGGGGGGGAGACCCAGTACTTC. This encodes CASSLAPGGETQYF.

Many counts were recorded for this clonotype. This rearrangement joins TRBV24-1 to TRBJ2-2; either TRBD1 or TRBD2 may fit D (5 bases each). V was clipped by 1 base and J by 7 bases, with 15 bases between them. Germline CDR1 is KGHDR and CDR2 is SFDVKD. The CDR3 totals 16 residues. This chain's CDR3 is CATSDFKGSGIGELFF. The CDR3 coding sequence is TGTGCCACCAGTGATTTCAAGGGGTCCGGGATCGGGGAGCTGTTTTTT.

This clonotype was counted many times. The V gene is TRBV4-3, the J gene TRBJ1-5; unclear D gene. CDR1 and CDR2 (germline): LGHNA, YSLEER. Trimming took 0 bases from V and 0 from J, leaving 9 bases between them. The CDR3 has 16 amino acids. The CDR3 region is CASSQELTFSNQPQHF. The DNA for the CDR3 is TGCGCCAGCAGCCAAGAACTAACATTTAGCAATCAGCCCCAGCATTTT.

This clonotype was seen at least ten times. CDR3 sequence reads: CASSVAGGALGGELFF. The DNA for the CDR3 is TGTGCCAGCAGCGTAGCCGGGGGGGCCCTGGGCGGGGAGCTGTTTTTT. The rearrangement joins TRBV9 to TRBJ2-2, with 8 positions matching TRBD2. The CDR3 covers 16 residues. J was trimmed by 7 bases and V by 0 bases; bases with no gene match: 8. CDR1 SGDLS and CDR2 YYNGEE come from the germline V gene.

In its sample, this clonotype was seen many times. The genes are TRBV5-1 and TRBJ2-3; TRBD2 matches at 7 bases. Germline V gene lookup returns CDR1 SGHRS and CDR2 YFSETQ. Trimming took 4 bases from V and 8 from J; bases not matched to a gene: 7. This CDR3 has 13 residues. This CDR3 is CASSLGTMGTQYF. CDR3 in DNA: TGCGCCAGCAGCCTAGGGACTATGGGTACGCAGTATTTT.

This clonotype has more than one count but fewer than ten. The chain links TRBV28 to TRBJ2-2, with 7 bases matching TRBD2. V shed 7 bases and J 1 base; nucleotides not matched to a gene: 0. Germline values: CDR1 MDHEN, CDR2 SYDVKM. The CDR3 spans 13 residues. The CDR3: CASTSGNTGELFF. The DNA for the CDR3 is TGTGCCAGCACTAGCGGGAACACCGGGGAGCTGTTTTTT.

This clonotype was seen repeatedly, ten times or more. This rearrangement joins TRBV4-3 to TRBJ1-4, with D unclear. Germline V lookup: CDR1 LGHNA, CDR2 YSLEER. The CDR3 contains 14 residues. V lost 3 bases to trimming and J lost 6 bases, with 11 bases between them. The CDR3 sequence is CASSQHLGYEKLFF. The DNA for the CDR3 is TGCGCCAGCAGCCAGCATCTGGGGTATGAAAAACTGTTTTTT.

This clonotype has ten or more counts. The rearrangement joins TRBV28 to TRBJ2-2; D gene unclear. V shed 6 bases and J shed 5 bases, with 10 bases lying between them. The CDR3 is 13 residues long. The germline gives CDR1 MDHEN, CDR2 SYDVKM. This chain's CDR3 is CASRISQTGELFF. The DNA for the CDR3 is TGTGCCAGCAGAATATCACAGACCGGGGAGCTGTTTTTT.

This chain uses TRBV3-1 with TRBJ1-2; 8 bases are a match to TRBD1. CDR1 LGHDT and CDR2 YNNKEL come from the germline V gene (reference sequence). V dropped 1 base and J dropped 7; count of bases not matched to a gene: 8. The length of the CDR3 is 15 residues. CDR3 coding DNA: TGTGCCAGCAGCCAAGGGGTCAGGGGGCTCGCTGGCTACACCTTC. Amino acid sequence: CASSQGVRGLAGYTF.

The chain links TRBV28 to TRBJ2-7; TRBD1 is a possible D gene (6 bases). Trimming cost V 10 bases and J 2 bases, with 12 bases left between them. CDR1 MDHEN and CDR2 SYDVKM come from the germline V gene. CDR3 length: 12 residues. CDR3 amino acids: CATSDSPYEQYF. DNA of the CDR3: TGTGCCACGTCGGACAGCCCCTACGAGCAGTACTTC.

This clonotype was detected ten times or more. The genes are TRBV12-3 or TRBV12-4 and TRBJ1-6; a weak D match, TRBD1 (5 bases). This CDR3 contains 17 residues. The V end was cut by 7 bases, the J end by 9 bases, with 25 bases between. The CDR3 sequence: CASIFSTRVGRGSPLHF. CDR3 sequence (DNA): TGTGCCAGCATCTTCTCCACCAGGGTAGGGCGAGGTTCACCCCTCCACTTT.

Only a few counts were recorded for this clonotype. CDR3 in amino acids: CASSLALDAAYGYTF. The CDR3 region has the DNA TGTGCCAGCAGCTTAGCTCTCGATGCGGCCTATGGCTACACCTTC. The rearrangement uses TRBV7-2 and TRBJ1-2; D not certain. The CDR3 totals 15 residues. V was shortened by 0 bases and J by 4 bases, with 12 bases between the two germline ends. From germline, CDR1 is SGHTA and CDR2 FQGNSA.

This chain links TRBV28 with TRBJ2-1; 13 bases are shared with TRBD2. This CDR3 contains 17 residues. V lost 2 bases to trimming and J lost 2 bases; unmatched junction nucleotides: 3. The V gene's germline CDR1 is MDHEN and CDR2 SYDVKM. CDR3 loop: CASSLPGLAGAYNEQFF. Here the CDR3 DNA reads TGTGCCAGCAGTTTACCCGGACTAGCGGGAGCCTACAATGAGCAGTTCTTC.

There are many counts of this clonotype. The CDR3 loop reads CSAPLVQRGYYGYTF. The CDR3 bases are TGCAGTGCCCCCTTAGTGCAGCGGGGCTACTATGGCTACACCTTC. This chain uses TRBV20-1 with TRBJ1-2; possibly TRBD1 for D (5 bases). This CDR3 is built from 15 residues. Per germline, CDR1 DFQATT and CDR2 SNEGSKA (reference sequence). Trimming took 6 bases from V and 3 from J, leaving 20 bases between them.

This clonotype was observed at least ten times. In nucleotides, the CDR3 is TGTGCCAGCAGTACCTTGACAGGGGCGGCGGACGAGCAGTACTTC. Its protein product is CASSTLTGAADEQYF. This chain links TRBV27 with TRBJ2-7; TRBD1 matches at 8 bases. The CDR3 consists of 15 residues. In germline, CDR1 is MNHEY, CDR2 SMNVEV (reference sequence). Trimming took 5 bases from V and 5 from J; bases not matched to a gene: 11.

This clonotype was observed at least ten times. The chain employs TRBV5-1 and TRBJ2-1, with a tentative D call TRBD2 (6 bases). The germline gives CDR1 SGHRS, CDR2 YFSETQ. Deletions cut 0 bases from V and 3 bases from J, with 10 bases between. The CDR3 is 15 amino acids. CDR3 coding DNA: TGCGCCAGCAGCTTGGAGGTGGGACTCTACAATGAGCAGTTCTTC. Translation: CASSLEVGLYNEQFF.

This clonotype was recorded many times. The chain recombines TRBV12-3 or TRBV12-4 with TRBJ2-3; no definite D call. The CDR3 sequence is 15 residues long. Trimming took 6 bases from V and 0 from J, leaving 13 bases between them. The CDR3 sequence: CASSRRRSSTDTQYF. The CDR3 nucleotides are TGTGCCAGCAGCCGCAGGCGATCTAGCACAGATACGCAGTATTTT.

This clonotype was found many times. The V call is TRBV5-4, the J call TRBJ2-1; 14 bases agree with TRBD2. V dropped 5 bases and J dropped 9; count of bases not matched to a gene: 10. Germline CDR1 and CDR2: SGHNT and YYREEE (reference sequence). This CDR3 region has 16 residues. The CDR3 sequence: CASSTGTSGRVREQFF. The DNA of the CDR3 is TGTGCCAGCAGTACCGGGACTAGCGGGAGAGTCCGTGAGCAGTTCTTC.

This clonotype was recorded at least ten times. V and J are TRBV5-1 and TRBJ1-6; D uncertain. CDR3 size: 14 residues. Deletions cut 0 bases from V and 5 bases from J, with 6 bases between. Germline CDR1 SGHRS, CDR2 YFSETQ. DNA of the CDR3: TGCGCCAGCAGCTTGGCACCAAATAATTCACCCCTCCACTTT. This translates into CASSLAPNNSPLHF.